This T cell receptor beta chain is drawn from a study of cytomegalovirus exposure and HLA in healthy donors. The CDR3 consists of 16 residues. V lost 3 bases to trimming and J lost 1 base, with 16 bases between them. Per the germline V gene, CDR1 is LNHDA and CDR2 is SQIVND (reference sequence). The PCR had 60 Vbeta and 13 Jbeta primers. TCRdb's copy holds only in-frame clones and misses some; the assay was immunoSEQ multiplex PCR. The profile covers approximately 87,000 clones, with about 76% appearing a single time and 4.2% taken by the ten largest. This clone was counted many times. Its matching antigen is unknown. Points from the study as a whole: Earlier analysis looked at TCR beta V segments, and most were productive about 87% or about 30% of the time.

This receptor was taken from a woman between 70 and 85 years old in good health and CMV-seropositive. The sample taken for sequencing was PBMCs. The chain joins TRBV19 to TRBJ2-7, with D possibly matching TRBD1 (5 bases). In DNA, the CDR3 is TGTGCCAGTAGTATCCTAAGCCAGGGTTCGTCCTACGAGCAGTACTTC. Translated: CASSILSQGSSYEQYF.